This T cell receptor (beta chain) was recorded in a study of regulatory T cells in long-lasting Graves disease. Study-wide findings and caveats: Public clonotype sharing was higher in persistent than newly diagnosed patients. Thyroid tissue was not sampled; only peripheral blood was.

The germline V gene encodes CDR1 MNHEY and CDR2 SVGAGI. The length of the CDR3 is 16 residues. The ends lost 0 bases at V and 4 bases at J; junction bases unmatched: 5. The time point: persistent/refractory GD, antithyroid drugs over 5 years with positive TRAb. The TCR library was made from RNA that had been extracted from PBMCs in TRIzol. Libraries of TCR beta came from iRepertoire HTBI primers plus Arm-PCR of CDR3 regions. MiXCR was run by TCRdb on the multiplex PCR reads, yielding one entry per CDR3 protein. The sample records hundreds of thousands of distinct CDR3 sequences, over 20% being singletons. This clonotype was seen at least ten times. Its matching antigen is unknown.

The sample consisted of peripheral blood mononuclear cells (PBMCs), taken when the disease was refractory, from a patient treated with antithyroid drugs. The V call is TRBV6-5, the J call TRBJ2-7, with 11 positions matching TRBD2. This clonotype was sampled from a female donor with Graves disease. CDR3 protein: CASSYSPLAGAYEQYF. CDR3 in DNA: TGTGCCAGCAGTTACTCGCCACTAGCGGGAGCATACGAGCAGTACTTC.